Listed below are T cell receptor beta chains from one sample, sequenced in a study of blood T cell repertoires in COVID-19. TCRdb's copy holds only in-frame clones and misses some; the assay was immunoSEQ multiplex PCR. The sample yields 200,000 to 250,000 clones, roughly 82% seen once. Sequenced input: PBMCs or T cells enriched from blood (not recorded which). The origin of the receptors is a woman aged 50 to 60 who had recovered from COVID-19. Each CDR3 is given with its conserved first and last residue. The D gene is left open where the match is weak. Where a row states a size, it is once, few, many or the class of an expanded clone; other rows omit it.

TRBV7-2	TRBD1	TRBJ1-1	NA	TGTGCCAGCAGCTTAGGCGAGGGGGCGGGCACTGAAGCTTTCTTT	CASSLGEGAGTEAFF
TRBV6-5	TRBD1	TRBJ2-7	NA	TGTGCCAGCAGTTATCAATGGGACAGGGGAAACGAGCAGTACTTC	CASSYQWDRGNEQYF
TRBV6-5	NA	TRBJ1-1	NA	TGTGCCAGCGGGCGGGGGATGAACACTGAAGCTTTCTTT	CASGRGMNTEAFF
TRBV7-3	NA	TRBJ1-6	NA	TGTGCCAGCAGCCTTAACAGGGCCGGAGATTCACCCCTCCACTTT	CASSLNRAGDSPLHF
TRBV18	TRBD1	TRBJ1-1	NA	TGTGCCAGCTCACCGGACAGGGGCGGAGGCACTGAAGCTTTCTTT	CASSPDRGGGTEAFF
TRBV5-6	NA	TRBJ1-1	NA	TGTGCCAGCAGCCGGAGCACTGAAGCTTTCTTT	CASSRSTEAFF
TRBV7-2	TRBD2	TRBJ2-1	NA	TGTGCCAGCAGCTCTTCCATAAGACTAGCGGGAGGGTTGAATGAGCAGTTCTTC	CASSSSIRLAGGLNEQFF
TRBV12-2	NA	TRBJ1-6	once	TGTGCAAGTCGCTTTCCGGGGGGACACTATAATTCACCCCTCCACTTT	CASRFPGGHYNSPLHF
TRBV7-8	TRBD2	TRBJ2-3	NA	TGTGCCAGCAGCAGATTCGGGGGGGGTCTGACAGATACGCAGTATTTT	CASSRFGGGLTDTQYF
TRBV21-1	NA	TRBJ1-1	few	TGTGCCAGCAGCAATAGGACAGGGATGAACACTGAAGCTTTCTTT	CASSNRTGMNTEAFF
TRBV29-1	NA	TRBJ2-5	NA	TGCAGCGTTGATTCTGGGGGGACGGGGACCCAGTACTTC	CSVDSGGTGTQYF
TRBV7-9	NA	TRBJ2-7	NA	TGTGCCAGCAGCTTATACAGGGCTGACGAGCAGTACTTC	CASSLYRADEQYF
TRBV5-1	TRBD1	TRBJ1-3	NA	TGCGCCAGCAGCCGGACAGGGGGCTCCGAGGGAAACACCATATATTTT	CASSRTGGSEGNTIYF
TRBV5-1	TRBD2	TRBJ2-7	NA	TGCGCCAGCAGCTTGGGATCTAGCGGCTCCTACGAGCAGTACTTC	CASSLGSSGSYEQYF
TRBV7-2	TRBD2	TRBJ2-1	NA	TGTGCCAGCAGCTTGGGTTCACTAGCGAGCTACAATGAGCAGTTCTTC	CASSLGSLASYNEQFF
TRBV10-1	TRBD2	TRBJ2-2	NA	TGCGCCAGCAGTGAGTCTAGCGGGGGGACCGGGGAGCTGTTTTTT	CASSESSGGTGELFF
TRBV7-2	NA	TRBJ2-3	NA	TGTGCCAGCAGCTTAGCCCAGTACACAGATACGCAGTATTTT	CASSLAQYTDTQYF
TRBV30	NA	TRBJ1-1	NA	TGTGCCTGGAGTGCACAGGAGAACACTGAAGCTTTCTTT	CAWSAQENTEAFF
TRBV12-5	NA	TRBJ2-7	NA	TGTGCTAGTGGCCTCGCGCGGGGAGAGCAGTACTTC	CASGLARGEQYF
TRBV27	TRBD1	TRBJ1-6	NA	TGTGCCAGCAGTAGGACAGGGCGCCTGACCCTCCACTTT	CASSRTGRLTLHF
TRBV6-5	TRBD1	TRBJ2-2	NA	TGTGCCAGCAGGGGACAGGGGCTCACCGGGGAGCTGTTTTTT	CASRGQGLTGELFF
TRBV29-1	NA	TRBJ1-1	NA	TGCAGCGTTGTCGGGGGGGTCTCCATGAACACTGAAGCTTTCTTT	CSVVGGVSMNTEAFF
TRBV19	NA	TRBJ2-6	NA	TGTGCCAGTAGTATCGTAAACTCTGGGGCCAACGTCCTGATTTTC	CASSIVNSGANVLIF
TRBV11-2	TRBD2	TRBJ2-1	NA	TGTGCCAGCAGCTTAAGACGGCGGGGGGGCACTGACAATGAGCAGTTCTTC	CASSLRRRGGTDNEQFF
TRBV2	TRBD2	TRBJ2-5	few	TGTGCCAGCAGATGGACTAGTAGGGAGACCCAGTACTTC	CASRWTSRETQYF
TRBV3-1/TRBV3-2	NA	TRBJ1-2	NA	TGTGCCAGCAGCCAAGATCTGGGGGGGCCTAACTATGGCTACACCTTC	CASSQDLGGPNYGYTF
TRBV12-3/TRBV12-4	TRBD1	TRBJ1-5	NA	TGTGCCAGCACGGACAGGGGAAATCAGCCCCAGCATTTT	CASTDRGNQPQHF
TRBV5-1	TRBD1	TRBJ1-2	few	TGCGCCAGCAGCTTGGCCTCGGGACAGGCCAACTATGGCTACACCTTC	CASSLASGQANYGYTF
TRBV19	NA	TRBJ1-2	once	TGTGCGTCGAAAGATTATGGCGGGAGCTCTGGGGGCTACACCTTC	CASKDYGGSSGGYTF
TRBV14	TRBD1	TRBJ1-2	NA	TGTGCCAGCAGCCCTTCGGGACAGGTCGGCTACACCTTC	CASSPSGQVGYTF
TRBV2	NA	TRBJ2-1	NA	TGTGCCAGCAGTGAAGCGGGGGGGACACCGGATTTCTTC	CASSEAGGTPDFF
TRBV6-2/TRBV6-3	TRBD2	TRBJ2-1	NA	TGTGCCAGCAGTCGGACTAGCGGGAGAATAGTTCGGAATGAGCAGTTCTTC	CASSRTSGRIVRNEQFF
TRBV19	TRBD1	TRBJ2-7	NA	TGTGCCACCGGGACAGGGGGCTTCGGCGAGCAGTACTTC	CATGTGGFGEQYF
TRBV27	NA	TRBJ1-2	NA	TGTGCCAGCAGTTTCCTGCAGGGAGGTGGCTACACCTTC	CASSFLQGGGYTF
TRBV2	NA	TRBJ1-4	NA	TGTGCCAGCAGCCTCCAGAGCCGGAGAGGCCTTGAAAAACTGTTTTTT	CASSLQSRRGLEKLFF
TRBV18	TRBD2	TRBJ2-1	NA	TGTGCCAGCTCACCACCAGGGACTAGCGGGGGTCCCCCAGGGCTCTTC	CASSPPGTSGGPPGLF
TRBV5-1	NA	TRBJ1-5	NA	TGCGCCAGCAGCTTGGAACCGGGGGTTAGCCAGCCCCAGCATTTT	CASSLEPGVSQPQHF
TRBV27	NA	TRBJ2-7	NA	TGTGCCAGCAGTTTATCGAACACATACTACGAGCAGTACTTC	CASSLSNTYYEQYF
TRBV21-1	NA	TRBJ2-7	NA	TGTGCCAGCAGTCGCTTAGTAGCGGGGCTCACACCCTACGAGCAGTACTTC	CASSRLVAGLTPYEQYF
TRBV5-1	NA	TRBJ2-2	NA	TGCGCCAGCACTATATTAGGAGGGATGAACACCGGGGAGCTGTTTTTT	CASTILGGMNTGELFF
TRBV4-2	TRBD1	TRBJ1-2	NA	TGTGCCAGCAGTACTCCGGGACAGGGGGAATATGGCTACACCTTC	CASSTPGQGEYGYTF
TRBV11-2	NA	TRBJ2-7	NA	TGTGCCAGCAGCTTGCTTTTGGAGTGGACCTACGAGCAGTACTTC	CASSLLLEWTYEQYF